The next 16 T cell receptor beta chains were all read from a single sample in a study of identical twins. TCRdb independently ran MiXCR on the 5' RACE reads; one entry per CDR3 protein. This sample yields 300,000 or so distinct CDR3 sequences, of which roughly 9.8% are seen a single time; approximately 6.5% belongs to the top ten. This sample was shared with a second study, whose subject was yellow fever vaccine responses in identical twins.

Sequenced input: CD8+ T cells sorted from blood. These receptors were obtained from a woman in her late teens or twenties in good health.

This clonotype was picked up a small number of times. The chain uses TRBV29-1 and TRBJ2-5; 12 positions agree with TRBD2. Looked up from germline, CDR1 is SQVTM and CDR2 is ANQGSEA. The CDR3 is 19 amino acids. V was pared by 0 bases and J by 1 base, with 12 bases of the junction left unmatched. The CDR3 spells CSVEDPTSGSGKPQETQYF. CDR3 in DNA: TGCAGCGTTGAAGATCCGACTAGCGGGAGCGGGAAACCCCAAGAGACCCAGTACTTC.

This clonotype was counted ten times or more. The chain carries TRBV2 and TRBJ2-7, with 8 bases that match TRBD2. V was pared by 6 bases and J by 9 bases, with 13 bases of the junction left unmatched. The CDR3 consists of 14 residues. Germline V gene data show CDR1 as SNHLY and CDR2 as FYNNEI. CDR3 loop: CASRTIGTSATQYF. The CDR3 nucleotides are TGTGCCAGCAGGACTATCGGGACTAGTGCCACGCAGTACTTC.

V usage is TRBV3-1 and J usage is TRBJ2-1, with 9 bases identical to TRBD2. Per germline, CDR1 LGHDT and CDR2 YNNKEL (reference sequence). Trimming took 2 bases from V and 3 from J; bases not matched to a gene: 14. The CDR3 totals 19 residues. For the CDR3, the DNA is TGTGCCAGCAGCCAAAATGGTGTCCTAGCGGGGCCGCACTACAATGAGCAGTTCTTC. This sequence encodes CASSQNGVLAGPHYNEQFF.

This clonotype was detected only a few times. As DNA, the CDR3 is TGTGCCAGCAGCATCTCACGCGAAAAACTGTTTTTT. This translates into CASSISREKLFF. The V call is TRBV7-8, the J call TRBJ1-4; D not resolved. This CDR3 has 12 amino acids. The V gene lost 5 bases and the J gene lost 8 bases, with 9 bases spanning the gap. Germline CDR1 is SGHVS and CDR2 is FQNEAQ.

This clonotype was counted at least ten times. The chain carries TRBV4-2 and TRBJ2-4, with D perhaps TRBD2 (5 bases). In germline, CDR1 is LGHNA, CDR2 YNFKEQ. V was shortened by 1 base and J by 6 bases, with 16 bases between the two germline ends. The CDR3 loop spans 16 amino acids. This CDR3 is CASSQGVVGEINIQYF. The CDR3 DNA reads TGTGCCAGCAGCCAAGGGGTAGTGGGAGAAATAAACATTCAGTACTTC.

This clonotype was detected ten times or more. The J gene is TRBJ2-3, the V gene TRBV29-1, with 8 nucleotides matching TRBD1. The ends lost 6 bases at V and 5 bases at J; junction bases unmatched: 19. Per the germline V gene, CDR1 is SQVTM and CDR2 is ANQGSEA. The CDR3 loop spans 17 amino acids. CDR3 coding DNA: TGCAGCGTGGAACCAATCCTCGGCCAGGGGGCTGTAGATACGCAGTATTTT. Protein sequence: CSVEPILGQGAVDTQYF.

V is TRBV29-1 and J is TRBJ2-1; D gene unclear. V was cut by 4 bases and J by 3 bases, with 4 bases left in between. CDR1 is SQVTM, CDR2 ANQGSEA, per germline. This CDR3 spans 11 amino acids. The CDR3 region is CSVGGYNEQFF. The DNA for the CDR3 is TGCAGCGTTGGCGGCTACAATGAGCAGTTCTTC.

This clonotype was detected only a few times. The chain employs TRBV7-6 and TRBJ2-7; D uncertain. Germline loops: CDR1 SGHVS, CDR2 FNYEAQ. This CDR3 contains 15 residues. V dropped 5 bases and J dropped 0 bases, with 14 bases sitting between them. The CDR3 coding sequence is TGTGCCAGCAGCCCCAGGACGGCGAGCTCCTACGAGCAGTACTTC. Translation: CASSPRTASSYEQYF.

The J gene is TRBJ2-7, the V gene TRBV14, with a possible D match to TRBD1 (6 bases). This CDR3 is built from 14 residues. V lost 3 bases and J 3 bases, leaving 12 bases between the germline ends. CDR1 and CDR2 (germline): SGHDN, FVKESK. The CDR3 sequence is CASSHYGGGYEQYF. The CDR3 DNA sequence: TGTGCCAGCAGCCATTATGGGGGCGGCTACGAGCAGTACTTC.

This clonotype was observed many times. This chain links TRBV7-3 with TRBJ2-1; possible D gene TRBD2, 6 bases. The V gene's germline CDR1 is SGHTA and CDR2 FQGTGA. V lost 2 bases and J lost 0, with 8 bases in between. The CDR3 covers 15 residues. Written as DNA, the CDR3 is TGTGCCAGCAGCTTATTCGGGAGCTCCTACAATGAGCAGTTCTTC. This translates into CASSLFGSSYNEQFF.

This clonotype was counted at least ten times. The chain recombines TRBV20-1 with TRBJ2-3, with a tentative D call TRBD2 (6 bases). This CDR3 has 15 amino acids. CDR1 and CDR2 from the germline V gene are DFQATT and SNEGSKA (reference sequence). Between the trimmed V and J ends, which lost 4 bases and 0 bases, there was a span of 14 bases. In DNA form, the CDR3 reads TGCAGTGCTACACAAGGACTACTTAGCACAGATACGCAGTATTTT. This translates into CSATQGLLSTDTQYF.

At least ten counts were recorded for this clonotype. This chain joins TRBV6-2 or TRBV6-3 and TRBJ2-1; D is uncertain. V gave up 2 bases and J gave up 10 bases, with 9 bases separating them. The CDR3 runs to 12 residues. From germline, CDR1 is MNHEY and CDR2 SVGEGT. In nucleotides, the CDR3 is TGTGCCAGCAGTTACCCCCATCCCGAGCAGTTCTTC. It is translated as CASSYPHPEQFF.

This clonotype was observed many times. As DNA, the CDR3 is TGTGCCAGCAGCAAAGCACCGGGACAGGTTAATTCACCCCTCCACTTT. This sequence encodes CASSKAPGQVNSPLHF. The chain is built from TRBV21-1 and TRBJ1-6; the D segment call TRBD1 is taken from the table without a DNA check. TRBV21-1 is given as a pseudogene. The CDR3 covers 16 residues.

This clonotype was seen ten or more times. This CDR3 reads CASSLVSGAVTGELFF. The CDR3 DNA sequence: TGTGCCAGCAGCTTAGTCTCGGGAGCCGTCACCGGGGAGCTGTTTTTT. This chain uses TRBV7-2 with TRBJ2-2; tentatively, D is TRBD2 (6 bases). Germline CDR1 reads SGHTA; CDR2 reads FQGNSA. V was pared by 1 base and J by 4 bases, with 13 bases between. This CDR3 has 16 amino acids.

The table lists this clonotype with many counts. V and J are TRBV4-2 and TRBJ1-2; weak D call: TRBD1 (6 bases). Per germline, CDR1 LGHNA and CDR2 YNFKEQ. V lost 0 bases and J lost 3, with 14 bases in between. The CDR3 is 16 residues long. CDR3: CASSQDYGGRDYGYTF. The CDR3 nucleotides are TGTGCCAGCAGCCAAGATTACGGGGGGCGCGACTATGGCTACACCTTC.

This clonotype was counted at least ten times. The genes are TRBV27 and TRBJ2-1, with D perhaps TRBD2 (6 bases). The V gene's germline CDR1 is MNHEY and CDR2 SMNVEV (reference sequence). The CDR3 length is 18 residues. Trimming shortened V by 1 base and J by 1 base, and 17 bases separated the two germline ends. CDR3 coding DNA: TGTGCCAGCAGTTTATTATGGCGGGACGGGCAGTCCTACAATGAGCAGTTCTTC. It specifies CASSLLWRDGQSYNEQFF.